These 3 T cell receptor beta chains were all obtained from the same sample, sequenced in a study of cytomegalovirus exposure and HLA in healthy donors. PCR amplification relied on 60 Vbeta primers (plus 13 Jbeta primers). The data were produced by immunoSEQ multiplex PCR, yet TCRdb's version contains in-frame clones alone and is incomplete. The profile shows about 110,000 clones, roughly 85% of them singletons. Sequenced: PBMCs. The receptors shown here come from a woman aged 35 to 49 in good health and CMV-seronegative.

This rearrangement joins TRBV28 to TRBJ2-7; 7 bases align to TRBD1. Trimming removed 8 bases from V and 6 bases from J; junction bases left unmatched: 13. Looked up from germline, CDR1 is MDHEN and CDR2 is SYDVKM. The CDR3 loop spans 14 amino acids. CDR3 coding DNA: TGTGCCAGCTTCCGGGGCAGGGGGAGAGGCGAGCAGTACTTC. It encodes CASFRGRGRGEQYF.

V usage is TRBV11-2 and J usage is TRBJ2-5, with D perhaps TRBD1 (6 bases). CDR3 length: 13 amino acids. Trimming stripped 7 bases from V and 2 bases from J, with 11 bases between. In germline, CDR1 is SGHAT, CDR2 FQNNGV. DNA of the CDR3: TGTGCCAGCACACAGGGAACTCAAGAGACCCAGTACTTC. Amino acid sequence: CASTQGTQETQYF.

This chain links TRBV10-2 with TRBJ1-1; possible D gene TRBD1, 5 bases. V was clipped by 0 bases and J by 0 bases, with 11 bases between them. CDR3 size: 16 residues. Germline CDR1 is WSHSY and CDR2 is SAAADI. CDR3 sequence (DNA): TGCGCCAGCAGTGAGTCGTGGGCAGGGATGAACACTGAAGCTTTCTTT. It encodes CASSESWAGMNTEAFF.